The source of this TCR beta chain is a study of neurological immune-mediated disorders. Broader study findings: When the repertoires were grouped phylogenetically, those of 18 of the 34 multiple sclerosis patients came together in a single cluster of related CDR3 sequences, which points to a possible repertoire-level signature.

With 10-nucleotide random UMIs, 5'RACE was used to make the cDNA. Using its own MiXCR run on the 5' RACE reads, TCRdb lists one record per CDR3 protein. The sample contains tens of thousands of distinct CDR3 sequences, almost 3.5% of which appear only once. Trimming took 4 bases from V and 9 from J; bases not matched to a gene: 8. Germline values: CDR1 SGHRS, CDR2 YFSETQ. This CDR3 has 16 amino acids. This clonotype was observed at least ten times. Its target is not known. V gene TRBV5-1 combines with J gene TRBJ2-1; 15 bases match TRBD2. The sample consisted of PBMCs. The TCR comes from a middle-aged man with multiple sclerosis. CDR3 sequence: CASSHWTSGREREQFF. The CDR3 DNA reads as TGCGCCAGCAGCCATTGGACTAGCGGGAGGGAGCGTGAGCAGTTCTTC.